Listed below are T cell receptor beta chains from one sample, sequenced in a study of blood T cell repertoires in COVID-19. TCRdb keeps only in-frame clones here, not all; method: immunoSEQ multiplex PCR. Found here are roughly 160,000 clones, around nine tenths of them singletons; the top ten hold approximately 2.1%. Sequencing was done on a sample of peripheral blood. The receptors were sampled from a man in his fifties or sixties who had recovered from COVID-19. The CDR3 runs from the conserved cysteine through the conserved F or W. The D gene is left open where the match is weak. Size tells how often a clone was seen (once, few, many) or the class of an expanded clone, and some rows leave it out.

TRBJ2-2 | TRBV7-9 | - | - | CASSLTGAGELFF | TGTGCCAGCAGCTTAACGGGGGCCGGGGAGCTGTTTTTT
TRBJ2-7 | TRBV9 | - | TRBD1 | CASSVGVRDRGSYEQYF | TGTGCCAGCAGCGTAGGGGTTCGGGACAGGGGATCATACGAGCAGTACTTC
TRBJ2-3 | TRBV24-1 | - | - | CATSVKEHTDTQYF | TGTGCCACCAGTGTAAAAGAGCATACAGATACGCAGTATTTT
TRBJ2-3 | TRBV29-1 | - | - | CSVEVVRADTQYF | TGCAGCGTTGAAGTGGTTCGGGCAGATACGCAGTATTTT
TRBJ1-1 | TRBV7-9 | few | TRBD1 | CASSQRTGFNTEAFF | TGTGCCAGCAGCCAACGGACAGGTTTTAACACTGAAGCTTTCTTT
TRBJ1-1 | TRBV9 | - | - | CASSVVEPGEAFF | TGTGCCAGCAGCGTAGTGGAGCCTGGGGAAGCTTTCTTT
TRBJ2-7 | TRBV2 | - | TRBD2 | CASRVAGGPDEQYF | TGTGCCAGCAGGGTAGCGGGAGGGCCAGACGAGCAGTACTTC
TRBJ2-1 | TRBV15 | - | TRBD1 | CATSSHRDRFYNEQFF | TGTGCCACCAGCAGTCACCGGGACAGATTTTACAATGAGCAGTTCTTC
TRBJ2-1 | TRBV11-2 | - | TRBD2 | CASSPLAGGTYNEQFF | TGTGCCAGCAGCCCGCTAGCGGGGGGGACCTACAATGAGCAGTTCTTC
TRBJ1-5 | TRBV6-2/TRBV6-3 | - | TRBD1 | CASSNTGANQPQHF | TGTGCCAGCAGCAACACAGGGGCCAATCAGCCCCAGCATTTT
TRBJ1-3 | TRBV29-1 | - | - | CSVASGARNTIYF | TGCAGCGTCGCTTCTGGGGCTAGAAACACCATATATTTT
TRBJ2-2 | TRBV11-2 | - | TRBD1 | CASTNGQGADTGELFF | TGTGCCAGCACCAACGGACAGGGGGCAGACACCGGGGAGCTGTTTTTT
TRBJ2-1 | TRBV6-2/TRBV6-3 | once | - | CASSSNNEQFF | TGTGCCAGCAGCTCAAACAATGAGCAGTTCTTC
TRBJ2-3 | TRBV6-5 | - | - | CASEWGQADTQYF | TGTGCCAGCGAGTGGGGGCAAGCGGATACGCAGTATTTT
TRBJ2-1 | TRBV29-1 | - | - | CSVVQYNEQFF | TGCAGCGTTGTCCAGTACAATGAGCAGTTCTTC
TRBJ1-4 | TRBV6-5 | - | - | CASSRGQPAEKLFF | TGTGCCAGCAGTCGAGGACAGCCCGCGGAAAAACTGTTTTTT
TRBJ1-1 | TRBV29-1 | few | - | CSVSRNTEAFF | TGCAGCGTTTCCAGGAACACTGAAGCTTTCTTT
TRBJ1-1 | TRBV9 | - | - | CASSVAAGNTEAFF | TGTGCCAGCAGCGTAGCGGCAGGGAACACTGAAGCTTTCTTT
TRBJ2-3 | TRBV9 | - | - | CASTPRVGGSTDTQYF | TGTGCCAGCACCCCGAGGGTGGGCGGTAGCACAGATACGCAGTATTTT
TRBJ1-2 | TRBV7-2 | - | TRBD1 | CASSRTGKSYGYTF | TGTGCCAGCAGCCGGACAGGGAAGAGTTATGGCTACACCTTC
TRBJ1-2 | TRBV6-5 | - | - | CASSPDSRGYTF | TGTGCCAGCAGTCCCGACTCTAGGGGCTACACCTTC
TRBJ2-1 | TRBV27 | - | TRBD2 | CASSAGTSGTNEQFF | TGTGCCAGCAGTGCCGGGACTAGCGGGACTAATGAGCAGTTCTTC